This is a list of T cell receptor beta chains from one sample in a study of T cell responses to AZD1222 COVID-19 vaccine. Produced via immunoSEQ multiplex PCR; TCRdb's table is partial and in-frame only. Among roughly 150,000 clones, approximately 85% were seen once, and the ten largest hold under 9.5%. Material: peripheral blood, obtained on day 0 of AZD1222 vaccination. The receptor source for this set is an adult in good health. Each CDR3 is given with its conserved first and last residue. D genes are given only for firm matches. Rows give clone size only sometimes, using once, few, many, or a class for an expanded clone.

v_call: TRBV9
cdr3_length: 14
d_call: NA
j_call: TRBJ2-1
clone_size: NA
cdr3_aa: CASSVVWGDNEQFF
cdr3_nt: TGTGCCAGCAGCGTAGTTTGGGGGGACAATGAGCAGTTCTTC

v_call: TRBV5-1
cdr3_length: 16
d_call: NA
j_call: TRBJ1-3
clone_size: NA
cdr3_aa: CASSTSGQISGNTIYF
cdr3_nt: TGCGCCAGCAGCACCTCGGGACAAATCTCTGGAAACACCATATATTTT

v_call: TRBV7-9
cdr3_length: 18
d_call: TRBD2
j_call: TRBJ2-1
clone_size: NA
cdr3_aa: CASSLGPAGGPLLYEQFF
cdr3_nt: TGTGCCAGCAGCTTAGGGCCAGCGGGGGGGCCTCTGTTATATGAGCAGTTCTTC

v_call: TRBV9
cdr3_length: 17
d_call: TRBD1
j_call: TRBJ1-1
clone_size: NA
cdr3_aa: CASSENPGQNTNTEAFF
cdr3_nt: TGTGCCAGCAGCGAGAACCCGGGACAGAATACCAACACTGAAGCTTTCTTT

v_call: TRBV27
cdr3_length: 16
d_call: NA
j_call: TRBJ1-4
clone_size: NA
cdr3_aa: CASSLSTQPSGEKLFF
cdr3_nt: TGTGCCAGCAGTTTATCGACACAGCCCTCGGGGGAAAAACTGTTTTTT

v_call: TRBV2
cdr3_length: 13
d_call: NA
j_call: TRBJ1-1
clone_size: NA
cdr3_aa: CASRRPGATEAFF
cdr3_nt: TGTGCCAGCAGACGGCCAGGTGCTACGGAAGCTTTCTTT

v_call: TRBV10-1
cdr3_length: 13
d_call: TRBD1
j_call: TRBJ2-3
clone_size: NA
cdr3_aa: CASSESQGAMEYF
cdr3_nt: TGCGCCAGCAGTGAGTCTCAGGGGGCGATGGAGTATTTT

v_call: TRBV7-9
cdr3_length: 15
d_call: TRBD2
j_call: TRBJ2-7
clone_size: NA
cdr3_aa: CASTLELAGENEQYF
cdr3_nt: TGTGCCAGCACCCTAGAACTAGCGGGGGAAAACGAGCAGTACTTC

v_call: TRBV4-2
cdr3_length: 15
d_call: TRBD2
j_call: TRBJ2-7
clone_size: NA
cdr3_aa: CASSQDWRGNDEQYF
cdr3_nt: TGTGCCAGCAGCCAAGACTGGCGGGGGAACGACGAGCAGTACTTC

v_call: TRBV19
cdr3_length: 13
d_call: TRBD1
j_call: TRBJ1-4
clone_size: NA
cdr3_aa: CASTGTAREKLFF
cdr3_nt: TGTGCCAGTACCGGGACAGCTCGGGAAAAACTGTTTTTT

v_call: TRBV6-5
cdr3_length: 14
d_call: TRBD1
j_call: TRBJ2-7
clone_size: NA
cdr3_aa: CASSYRAGGPEQYF
cdr3_nt: TGTGCCAGCAGTTATCGGGCAGGGGGCCCCGAGCAGTACTTC

v_call: TRBV28
cdr3_length: 16
d_call: NA
j_call: TRBJ1-2
clone_size: NA
cdr3_aa: CASSLQLTVSNYGYTF
cdr3_nt: TGTGCCAGCAGTTTACAGTTAACAGTCTCTAACTATGGCTACACCTTC

v_call: TRBV6-6
cdr3_length: 13
d_call: TRBD2
j_call: TRBJ2-5
clone_size: NA
cdr3_aa: CASKGRDAETQYF
cdr3_nt: TGTGCCAGCAAGGGGAGGGACGCAGAGACCCAGTACTTC

v_call: TRBV24-1
cdr3_length: 15
d_call: NA
j_call: TRBJ2-7
clone_size: once
cdr3_aa: CATSDPAGEGFEQYF
cdr3_nt: TGTGCCACCAGTGACCCCGCTGGGGAAGGATTCGAGCAGTACTTC

v_call: TRBV28
cdr3_length: 13
d_call: NA
j_call: TRBJ2-5
clone_size: NA
cdr3_aa: CASRGPARETQYF
cdr3_nt: TGTGCCAGCAGGGGTCCCGCGAGGGAGACCCAGTACTTC

v_call: TRBV2
cdr3_length: 15
d_call: NA
j_call: TRBJ2-7
clone_size: NA
cdr3_aa: CASSEAAHTPYEQYF
cdr3_nt: TGTGCCAGCAGTGAAGCCGCGCATACTCCCTACGAGCAGTACTTC

v_call: TRBV5-1
cdr3_length: 14
d_call: NA
j_call: TRBJ2-7
clone_size: NA
cdr3_aa: CASSSVPGSYEQYF
cdr3_nt: TGCGCCAGCAGCTCTGTACCGGGTTCCTACGAGCAGTACTTC

v_call: TRBV13
cdr3_length: 15
d_call: TRBD2
j_call: TRBJ2-7
clone_size: few
cdr3_aa: CASSTQAGGTYEQYF
cdr3_nt: TGTGCCAGCAGCACCCAAGCGGGAGGGACCTACGAGCAGTACTTC

v_call: TRBV14
cdr3_length: 16
d_call: NA
j_call: TRBJ1-4
clone_size: NA
cdr3_aa: CASSQDPPYLRGKLFF
cdr3_nt: TGTGCCAGCAGCCAAGATCCTCCCTATCTACGCGGAAAACTGTTTTTT

v_call: TRBV2
cdr3_length: 13
d_call: TRBD1
j_call: TRBJ1-2
clone_size: NA
cdr3_aa: CASSGTGGDGYTF
cdr3_nt: TGTGCCAGCAGTGGGACAGGGGGCGATGGCTACACCTTC

v_call: TRBV3-1/TRBV3-2
cdr3_length: 14
d_call: NA
j_call: TRBJ1-3
clone_size: NA
cdr3_aa: CASSQNPGGNTIYF
cdr3_nt: TGTGCCAGCAGCCAGAATCCTGGAGGAAACACCATATATTTT

v_call: TRBV6-1
cdr3_length: 12
d_call: NA
j_call: TRBJ1-2
clone_size: NA
cdr3_aa: CASSEALRGYTF
cdr3_nt: TGTGCCAGCAGTGAAGCGCTTCGGGGCTACACCTTC

v_call: TRBV9
cdr3_length: 16
d_call: TRBD1
j_call: TRBJ1-2
clone_size: NA
cdr3_aa: CASSAGLGGSGYGYTF
cdr3_nt: TGTGCCAGCAGCGCAGGCCTAGGGGGCTCGGGCTATGGCTACACCTTC

v_call: TRBV7-8
cdr3_length: 17
d_call: TRBD1
j_call: TRBJ1-4
clone_size: NA
cdr3_aa: CASSSAGTGLVNEKLFF
cdr3_nt: TGTGCCAGCAGCTCCGCCGGGACAGGTCTGGTTAATGAAAAACTGTTTTTT

v_call: TRBV29-1
cdr3_length: 10
d_call: NA
j_call: TRBJ1-1
clone_size: NA
cdr3_aa: CSATNTEAFF
cdr3_nt: TGCAGCGCTACGAACACTGAAGCTTTCTTT

v_call: TRBV5-1
cdr3_length: 14
d_call: NA
j_call: TRBJ2-3
clone_size: NA
cdr3_aa: CASSPGQGTDTQYF
cdr3_nt: TGCGCCAGCAGCCCAGGACAAGGCACAGATACGCAGTATTTT

v_call: TRBV5-6
cdr3_length: 16
d_call: NA
j_call: TRBJ2-7
clone_size: few
cdr3_aa: CASSLFRDGSVYEQYF
cdr3_nt: TGTGCCAGCAGCTTGTTCAGGGACGGCTCCGTCTACGAGCAGTACTTC

v_call: TRBV9
cdr3_length: 13
d_call: NA
j_call: TRBJ2-7
clone_size: NA
cdr3_aa: CASGEGTDYEQYF
cdr3_nt: TGTGCCAGCGGGGAAGGGACGGACTACGAGCAGTACTTC

v_call: TRBV14
cdr3_length: 14
d_call: NA
j_call: TRBJ1-1
clone_size: NA
cdr3_aa: CASSQESRNTEAFF
cdr3_nt: TGTGCCAGCAGCCAAGAAAGTAGGAACACTGAAGCTTTCTTT

v_call: TRBV4-1
cdr3_length: 17
d_call: TRBD1
j_call: TRBJ1-5
clone_size: NA
cdr3_aa: CASSQESRTGGGQPQHF
cdr3_nt: TGCGCCAGCAGCCAAGAGAGCAGGACAGGGGGAGGGCAGCCCCAGCATTTT

v_call: TRBV29-1
cdr3_length: 12
d_call: NA
j_call: TRBJ1-4
clone_size: NA
cdr3_aa: CSVRGGHEKLFF
cdr3_nt: TGCAGCGTTAGGGGGGGACATGAAAAACTGTTTTTT

v_call: TRBV6-6
cdr3_length: 11
d_call: NA
j_call: TRBJ1-1
clone_size: NA
cdr3_aa: CASSSNTEAFF
cdr3_nt: TGTGCCAGCAGTTCGAACACTGAAGCTTTCTTT

v_call: TRBV7-2
cdr3_length: 13
d_call: NA
j_call: TRBJ1-4
clone_size: NA
cdr3_aa: CASMRGASEKLFF
cdr3_nt: TGTGCCAGCATGAGGGGCGCTAGTGAAAAACTGTTTTTT

v_call: TRBV9
cdr3_length: 12
d_call: NA
j_call: TRBJ1-3
clone_size: NA
cdr3_aa: CASSVEANTIYF
cdr3_nt: TGTGCCAGCAGCGTAGAGGCAAACACCATATATTTT

v_call: TRBV3-1/TRBV3-2
cdr3_length: 15
d_call: NA
j_call: TRBJ2-7
clone_size: NA
cdr3_aa: CASSQGLTPSYEQYF
cdr3_nt: TGTGCCAGCAGCCAGGGTCTAACCCCGTCCTACGAGCAGTACTTC

v_call: TRBV4-1
cdr3_length: 16
d_call: NA
j_call: TRBJ2-2
clone_size: few
cdr3_aa: CASSQGTGIGTGELFF
cdr3_nt: TGCGCCAGCAGCCAAGGTACGGGTATAGGCACCGGGGAGCTGTTTTTT

v_call: TRBV10-3
cdr3_length: 15
d_call: TRBD2
j_call: TRBJ2-7
clone_size: NA
cdr3_aa: CAITETSGRSDEQYF
cdr3_nt: TGTGCCATCACAGAAACTAGCGGGAGAAGCGACGAGCAGTACTTC

v_call: TRBV5-5
cdr3_length: 16
d_call: TRBD1
j_call: TRBJ1-5
clone_size: NA
cdr3_aa: CASSWGQGNSNQPQHF
cdr3_nt: TGTGCCAGCAGCTGGGGACAGGGCAATAGCAATCAGCCCCAGCATTTT

v_call: TRBV28
cdr3_length: 17
d_call: NA
j_call: TRBJ1-4
clone_size: once
cdr3_aa: CASSPTSTVTTNEKLFF
cdr3_nt: TGTGCCAGCAGTCCAACGTCTACGGTTACAACTAATGAAAAACTGTTTTTT

v_call: TRBV5-1
cdr3_length: 14
d_call: TRBD1
j_call: TRBJ1-4
clone_size: NA
cdr3_aa: CASSSQGTNEKLFF
cdr3_nt: TGCGCCAGCAGCTCACAGGGGACTAATGAAAAACTGTTTTTT

v_call: TRBV5-1
cdr3_length: 15
d_call: TRBD2
j_call: TRBJ2-2
clone_size: NA
cdr3_aa: CASTRLAGNTGELFF
cdr3_nt: TGCGCCAGCACGCGACTAGCGGGGAACACCGGGGAGCTGTTTTTT

v_call: TRBV29-1
cdr3_length: 13
d_call: NA
j_call: TRBJ1-4
clone_size: NA
cdr3_aa: CSVQKGGGEKLFF
cdr3_nt: TGCAGCGTCCAAAAGGGTGGCGGCGAAAAACTGTTTTTT

v_call: TRBV5-1
cdr3_length: 14
d_call: NA
j_call: TRBJ1-2
clone_size: NA
cdr3_aa: CASSLGGVDYGYTF
cdr3_nt: TGCGCCAGCAGCTTGGGAGGGGTCGACTATGGCTACACCTTC

v_call: TRBV7-9
cdr3_length: 13
d_call: NA
j_call: TRBJ2-7
clone_size: NA
cdr3_aa: CASSSWTDNEQYF
cdr3_nt: TGTGCCAGCAGCTCCTGGACAGACAACGAGCAGTACTTC

v_call: TRBV19
cdr3_length: 15
d_call: TRBD1
j_call: TRBJ2-7
clone_size: NA
cdr3_aa: CASTLSGQGTYEQYF
cdr3_nt: TGTGCCAGTACCCTTTCGGGACAGGGGACCTACGAGCAGTACTTC

v_call: TRBV12-3/TRBV12-4
cdr3_length: 13
d_call: NA
j_call: TRBJ2-5
clone_size: NA
cdr3_aa: CASMKRIQETQYF
cdr3_nt: TGTGCCAGCATGAAGCGGATACAAGAGACCCAGTACTTC

v_call: TRBV25-1
cdr3_length: 15
d_call: NA
j_call: TRBJ2-5
clone_size: once
cdr3_aa: CASSVSDGAGETQYF
cdr3_nt: TGTGCCAGCAGTGTATCGGACGGCGCAGGGGAGACCCAGTACTTC

v_call: TRBV10-3
cdr3_length: 15
d_call: NA
j_call: TRBJ1-5
clone_size: NA
cdr3_aa: CAISGGRESNQPQHF
cdr3_nt: TGTGCCATCAGTGGGGGCAGGGAGAGCAATCAGCCCCAGCATTTT

v_call: TRBV30
cdr3_length: 14
d_call: TRBD1
j_call: TRBJ1-2
clone_size: NA
cdr3_aa: CATAGTGSGYGYTF
cdr3_nt: TGTGCCACAGCCGGGACAGGGTCTGGGTATGGCTACACCTTC

v_call: TRBV11-2
cdr3_length: 13
d_call: TRBD1
j_call: TRBJ1-1
clone_size: NA
cdr3_aa: CASSLTGGAEAFF
cdr3_nt: TGTGCCAGCAGCCTAACAGGGGGCGCTGAAGCTTTCTTT

v_call: TRBV4-1
cdr3_length: 17
d_call: NA
j_call: TRBJ2-3
clone_size: NA
cdr3_aa: CASSQDTRQGLLNTQYF
cdr3_nt: TGCGCCAGCAGCCAAGATACGAGACAAGGGCTACTGAATACGCAGTATTTT

v_call: TRBV9
cdr3_length: 14
d_call: NA
j_call: TRBJ2-3
clone_size: once
cdr3_aa: CASSPGAGTDTQYF
cdr3_nt: TGTGCCAGCAGCCCGGGGGCGGGAACAGATACGCAGTATTTT

v_call: TRBV7-9
cdr3_length: 14
d_call: NA
j_call: TRBJ2-1
clone_size: NA
cdr3_aa: CASSLGGASPEQFF
cdr3_nt: TGTGCCAGCAGCTTGGGGGGGGCCTCCCCGGAGCAGTTCTTC